This is a list of T cell receptor beta chains from one sample in a study of CXCR4 blockade with PD-1 therapy in pancreatic cancer. Here immunoSEQ multiplex PCR was the method, and the copy in TCRdb shows in-frame clones only, minus some. In the table there are over 8,000 clones, around 50% of which are singletons. The sequenced sample consisted of tumor tissue. Receptors were obtained from a human donor with pancreatic ductal adenocarcinoma. The CDR3 runs from the conserved cysteine through the conserved F or W. Rows may omit the clone size; those that give it use once, few, many or a size class.

TRBJ1-4	medium-sized	TRBV6-8	CAAKSNMRAKLFF
TRBJ1-4	-	TRBV30	CAWSGSGTGGEKLFF
TRBJ2-1	-	TRBV5-1	CASSLAPPNTGEQFF
TRBJ1-2	-	TRBV18	CASSPGDRDYGYTF
TRBJ1-3	few	TRBV11-3	CASSQPDSGNTIYF
TRBJ2-1	once	TRBV19	CATEGSGYNEQFF
TRBJ2-7	few	TRBV9	CASSVGPGSQYEQYF
TRBJ2-3	-	TRBV27	CASIRGLYTDTQYF
TRBJ1-3	-	TRBV1	CASSQGYSPGNTIYF
TRBJ2-7	-	TRBV5-1	CASSLDRGRHSYEQYF